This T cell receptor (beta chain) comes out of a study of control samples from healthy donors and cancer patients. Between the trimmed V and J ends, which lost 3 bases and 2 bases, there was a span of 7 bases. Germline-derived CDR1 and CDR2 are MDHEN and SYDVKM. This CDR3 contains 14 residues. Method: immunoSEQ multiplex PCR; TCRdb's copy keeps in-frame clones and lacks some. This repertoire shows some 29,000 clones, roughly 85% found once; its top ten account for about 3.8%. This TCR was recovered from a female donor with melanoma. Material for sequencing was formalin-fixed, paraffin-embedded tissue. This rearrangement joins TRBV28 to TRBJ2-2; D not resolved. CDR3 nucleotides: TGTGCCAGCAGTTTTGACTTCAACACCGGGGAGCTGTTTTTT. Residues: CASSFDFNTGELFF.